The next 30 T cell receptor beta chains were all read from a single sample in a study of cytomegalovirus exposure and HLA in healthy donors. Researchers ran the PCR with 60 Vbeta and 13 Jbeta primers. The protocol was immunoSEQ multiplex PCR, while the TCRdb copy is restricted to in-frame clones and leaves out a portion. Among about 140,000 clones listed, nearly 10% were seen once. The sample comprised PBMCs. The receptors derive from a man in his forties or fifties in good health and CMV-seronegative.

This clone has only a few counts. This sequence joins TRBV5-1 and TRBJ1-2, with TRBD1 identical over 8 bases. V trimming: 10 bases; J trimming: 2 bases; junction bases outside the gene matches: 7. The germline CDR1 and CDR2 sequences are SGHRS and YFSETQ. The CDR3 contains 13 residues. The CDR3 DNA follows: TGCGCCCCGAACCGGACAGGGAACTATGGCTACACCTTC. It encodes CAPNRTGNYGYTF.

The chain couples TRBV5-1 to TRBJ2-1; D is unresolved. The CDR3 is made up of 12 amino acids. Trimming took off 2 bases at V and 6 bases at J, with 6 bases between the two ends. CDR1 SGHRS and CDR2 YFSETQ come from the germline V gene. CDR3 sequence (DNA): TGCGCCAGCAGCTTTGGCGGCAATGAGCAGTTCTTC. Translated, it gives CASSFGGNEQFF.

Only a few counts were recorded for this clone. The chain has TRBV6-5 and TRBJ1-2; 7 bases agree with TRBD1. The CDR3 contains 14 residues. Germline V gene data show CDR1 as MNHEY and CDR2 as SVGAGI. The V segment lost 0 bases and the J segment 10 bases; nucleotides outside the gene matches: 8. The CDR3 DNA reads as TGTGCCAGCAGTTACTCTAGGCAGGGGGTCGACTACACCTTC. This gives the protein CASSYSRQGVDYTF.

This clone was seen a handful of times. In DNA, the CDR3 is TGTGCCAGCAGCTACGCGGGGGCTGCTAATGAAAAACTGTTTTTT. As protein: CASSYAGAANEKLFF. The chain joins TRBV11-2 to TRBJ1-4; possible D gene TRBD1, 6 bases. Trimming took 4 bases from V and 3 from J, leaving 12 bases between them. The CDR3 extends over 15 amino acids. The germline V gene has CDR1 SGHAT and CDR2 FQNNGV. Complete variable domain (other parts from reference TRBV11-2 and TRBJ1-4): EAGVAQSPRYKIIEKRQSVAFWCNPISGHATLYWYQQILGQGPKLLIQFQNNGVVDDSQLPKDRFSAERLKGVDSTLKIQPAKLEDSAVYLCASSYAGAANEKLFFGSGTQLSVL.

This clone was recorded a few times. V and J are TRBV27 and TRBJ2-3; TRBD2 is a possible D gene (7 bases). The CDR3 covers 16 residues. Trimming took 5 bases from V and 2 from J, leaving 17 bases between them. Germline assignment: CDR1 MNHEY and CDR2 SMNVEV (reference sequence). This chain's CDR3 is CASSSGRGAYTDTQYF. In DNA form, the CDR3 reads TGTGCCAGCAGTAGTGGACGGGGGGCCTACACAGATACGCAGTATTTT.

This chain links TRBV7-4 with TRBJ2-5; 12 bases fit TRBD2. The J call may not be correct, given that the DNA end is closer to TRBJ2-7. This CDR3 contains 18 residues. Germline V CDR1 and CDR2: SGHVT, SQSDAQ. CDR3 bases: TGTGCCAGCACATCCCCTAGCGGGAGGGCCCAACGCTCCTACGAGCAGTACTTC. It encodes CASTSPSGRAQRSYEQYF.

This clone was recorded a few times. This chain joins TRBV30 and TRBJ2-4; 8 bases are shared with TRBD1. The CDR3 has 12 amino acids. The V gene end was trimmed by 3 bases and the J gene end by 8 bases; junction bases not matched to a gene: 3. CDR1 is GTSNPN and CDR2 is SVGIG in the germline V gene (reference sequence). The CDR3 bases are TGTGCCTGGAGGCAGGGGGCCTACATTCAGTACTTC. Translated: CAWRQGAYIQYF.

The chain employs TRBV19 and TRBJ2-5, with 13 nucleotides matching TRBD2. J gave up 3 bases and V 5 bases, and 9 bases lay outside the gene matches. The CDR3 totals 17 residues. Germline CDR1 and CDR2: LNHDA and SQIVND (reference sequence). Here the CDR3 DNA reads TGTGCCAGTAGTTTCGGACTAGCGGGAGTGTCGAAAGAGACCCAGTACTTC. Amino acids: CASSFGLAGVSKETQYF.

The rearrangement joins TRBV7-6 to TRBJ2-5; perhaps TRBD1 as D (7 bases). The ends were cut back, 1 base at V and 7 bases at J, with 13 bases in the middle. This CDR3 region has 14 residues. CDR1 is SGHVS and CDR2 is FNYEAQ in the germline V gene. For the CDR3, the DNA is TGTGCCAGCAGCTTAGAGACAGGGACTGGGACCCAGTACTTC. Translating it yields CASSLETGTGTQYF.

This clone was counted between two and nine times. V gene TRBV19 combines with J gene TRBJ1-1; TRBD1 matches 9 bases. The CDR3 is made up of 13 amino acids. Germline-derived CDR1 and CDR2 are LNHDA and SQIVND (reference sequence). The V and J ends lost 4 bases and 6 bases, in that order; junction bases with no gene match: 3. CDR3 bases: TGTGCCAGTAGTAGACAGGGGGTGGCTGAAGCTTTCTTT. This gives the protein CASSRQGVAEAFF.

This clone has a handful of counts. This chain connects TRBV5-1 to TRBJ2-2, with D tentatively TRBD1 (5 bases). This CDR3 region has 15 residues. V was shortened by 7 bases and J by 0 bases, with 13 bases between the two germline ends. Germline lookup yields CDR1 SGHRS and CDR2 YFSETQ. CDR3 protein: CASRRTFANTGELFF. CDR3 coding DNA: TGCGCCAGCCGGCGGACATTCGCGAACACCGGGGAGCTGTTTTTT.

The sample holds a few counts of this clone. V usage is TRBV7-9 and J usage is TRBJ2-5; D possibly corresponds to TRBD1 (5 bases). Germline CDR1 SEHNR, CDR2 FQNEAQ (reference sequence). This CDR3 spans 13 amino acids. V lost 5 bases, J lost 1 base, and 8 bases lay in between. CDR3 protein: CASSLRVQETQYF. In nucleotides, the CDR3 is TGTGCCAGCAGCCTCAGGGTCCAAGAGACCCAGTACTTC.

Only a few counts were recorded for this clone. The genes are TRBV28 and TRBJ2-7; 9 nucleotides match TRBD1. CDR1 and CDR2 from the germline V gene are MDHEN and SYDVKM. With 4 bases clipped from V and 3 bases from J, the junction kept 10 bases outside the gene matches. The CDR3 length is 16 residues. CDR3 sequence reads: CASSSGQGVWGYEQYF. CDR3 DNA: TGTGCCAGCAGTTCGGGACAGGGTGTGTGGGGCTACGAGCAGTACTTC.

J is TRBJ2-5 and V is TRBV29-1; 14 bases match TRBD2. CDR3 length: 13 residues. Germline loops: CDR1 SQVTM, CDR2 ANQGSEA. The V gene end was trimmed by 7 bases and the J gene end by 5 bases; junction bases not matched to a gene: 3. The DNA for the CDR3 is TGCAGCGGCAGGACTAGCGGGAGGGAGACCCAGTACTTC. Protein: CSGRTSGRETQYF.

The rearrangement links TRBV19 to TRBJ2-1; TRBD2 agrees at 8 bases. This CDR3 has 14 amino acids. The germline CDR1 and CDR2 sequences are LNHDA and SQIVND (reference sequence). V was clipped by 5 bases and J by 7 bases; unmatched bases: 7. The CDR3 nucleotides are TGTGCCAGTAGTCCCCGGACTAGCAGAAATGAGCAGTTCTTC. Encoded protein: CASSPRTSRNEQFF.

This clone was seen a handful of times. This chain joins TRBV6-5 and TRBJ2-3; TRBD1 agrees at 7 bases. CDR3 length: 16 amino acids. Germline V lookup: CDR1 MNHEY, CDR2 SVGAGI. With V trimmed by 0 bases and J by 5 bases, 8 bases remained unmatched. The CDR3 here is CASSYSRQQGKDTQYF. CDR3 sequence (DNA): TGTGCCAGCAGTTACTCGAGACAACAGGGGAAAGATACGCAGTATTTT.

CDR3 nucleotides: TGTGCCAGCAGTTTCGGACAGCCATTCCCTATCTACGAGCAGTACTTC. The encoded protein is CASSFGQPFPIYEQYF. The chain employs TRBV27 and TRBJ2-7, with TRBD1 as a possible D gene (6 bases). Germline CDR1 and CDR2: MNHEY and SMNVEV (reference sequence). V was trimmed by 3 bases and J by 3 bases, leaving 18 bases between them. The CDR3 spans 16 residues.

This clone turned up a few times. J is TRBJ2-3 and V is TRBV5-4, with 8 bases identical to TRBD1. The CDR3 is 13 amino acids. Germline V gives CDR1 SGHNT, CDR2 YYREEE (reference sequence). J was trimmed by 6 bases and V by 5 bases; bases with no gene match: 5. The CDR3 sequence: CASSSTGGDTQYF. Here the CDR3 DNA reads TGTGCCAGCAGTTCCACAGGGGGGGATACGCAGTATTTT. The variable domain in full, completed from reference TRBV5-4 and TRBJ2-3, reads ETGVTQSPTHLIKTRGQQVTLRCSSQSGHNTVSWYQQALGQGPQFIFQYYREEENGRGNFPPRFSGLQFPNYSSELNVNALELDDSALYLCASSSTGGDTQYFGPGTRLTVL.

This clone turned up a few times. The chain uses TRBV5-1 and TRBJ2-1; TRBD2 agrees at 15 bases. After removal of 4 bases from V and 3 bases from J, the junction contained 5 bases not matched to a gene. The germline gives CDR1 SGHRS, CDR2 YFSETQ. The CDR3 runs 17 residues. The CDR3 DNA reads as TGCGCCAGCAGCGGACTAGCGGGAGGGAGGGACTACAATGAGCAGTTCTTC. This encodes CASSGLAGGRDYNEQFF.

The chain links TRBV19 to TRBJ1-2, with D hard to call. V lost 4 bases, J lost 1 base, and 7 bases lay in between. Germline V gene sequence: CDR1 LNHDA, CDR2 SQIVND (reference sequence). The CDR3 is 13 residues long. CDR3 bases: TGTGCCAGTAGTAGCGAGGTTAACTATGGCTACACCTTC. Amino acid sequence: CASSSEVNYGYTF.

This chain links TRBV30 with TRBJ1-2; 7 bases are a match to TRBD1. Germline V gene sequence: CDR1 GTSNPN, CDR2 SVGIG (reference sequence). CDR3 length: 11 amino acids. After removal of 5 bases from V and 10 bases from J, the junction contained 7 bases not matched to a gene. The CDR3 sequence: CAWGQAGDYTF. The DNA of the CDR3 is TGTGCCTGGGGACAGGCTGGGGACTACACCTTC.

The rearrangement links TRBV6-1 to TRBJ2-1, with 12 positions matching TRBD2. The germline CDR1 and CDR2 sequences are MNHNS and SASEGT. CDR3 length: 15 amino acids. V trimming: 4 bases; J trimming: 4 bases; junction bases outside the gene matches: 2. CDR3 residues: CASSATSGGYNEQFF. DNA of the CDR3: TGTGCCAGCAGTGCAACTAGCGGGGGGTACAATGAGCAGTTCTTC.

This clone was recorded a few times. The genes are TRBV30 and TRBJ1-3; 8 bases fit TRBD1. The CDR3 extends over 15 amino acids. V lost 5 bases to trimming and J lost 0 bases; unmatched junction nucleotides: 6. The V gene's germline CDR1 is GTSNPN and CDR2 SVGIG (reference sequence). The CDR3 DNA sequence: TGTGCCTGGGGGGACAGGCGAACCTCTGGAAACACCATATATTTT. The encoded protein is CAWGDRRTSGNTIYF.

The chain combines TRBV19 with TRBJ2-7; a possible D gene is TRBD1 (8 bases). CDR1 and CDR2 (germline): LNHDA, SQIVND (reference sequence). The CDR3 extends over 15 amino acids. Between the trimmed V and J ends, which lost 4 bases and 3 bases, there was a span of 16 bases. CDR3 in DNA: TGTGCCAGTAGTACAGCTAGCGGACAGGGCTACGAGCAGTACTTC. Amino acid sequence: CASSTASGQGYEQYF.

The chain uses TRBV11-2 and TRBJ2-7, with D possibly matching TRBD2 (6 bases). The CDR3 spans 12 residues. Deletions cut 3 bases from V and 5 bases from J, with 8 bases between. Germline V CDR1 and CDR2: SGHAT, FQNNGV. CDR3 nucleotides: TGTGCCAGCAGCTTGCGGGAACACGAGCAGTACTTC. Its protein is CASSLREHEQYF.

This clone has only a few counts. This chain uses TRBV25-1 with TRBJ2-5; 9 nucleotides agree with TRBD1. V lost 4 bases to trimming and J lost 5 bases; unmatched junction nucleotides: 5. Germline values: CDR1 MGHDK, CDR2 SYGVNS. The CDR3 runs to 14 residues. The CDR3 coding sequence is TGTGCCAGCAGTGGGGACAGGGCTTACGAGACCCAGTACTTC. It is translated as CASSGDRAYETQYF.

In its sample, this clone was seen a few times. The CDR3 here is CASLRDRETSNTEAFF. CDR3 nucleotides: TGTGCCAGCCTCCGGGACAGGGAAACTTCGAACACTGAAGCTTTCTTT. The J gene is TRBJ1-1, the V gene TRBV2, with TRBD1 matching 9 bases. Trimming took 8 bases from V and 1 from J; bases not matched to a gene: 11. The germline gives CDR1 SNHLY, CDR2 FYNNEI. The CDR3 covers 16 residues.

This clone has only a few counts. The chain is built from TRBV30 and TRBJ2-3, with D perhaps matching TRBD2 (6 bases). Trimming cost V 3 bases and J 5 bases, with 12 bases left between them. The germline V gene has CDR1 GTSNPN and CDR2 SVGIG (reference sequence). The CDR3 is 13 residues long. The CDR3 DNA reads TGTGCCTGGAGCGCGGGGCCAAAAGATACGCAGTATTTT. Translated, it gives CAWSAGPKDTQYF.

This chain joins TRBV9 and TRBJ2-5; TRBD2 matches 7 bases. The length of the CDR3 is 15 residues. In germline, CDR1 is SGDLS, CDR2 YYNGEE. V trimming: 4 bases; J trimming: 5 bases; junction bases outside the gene matches: 11. The CDR3 nucleotides are TGTGCCAGCAGCCCGGGGGGACGGGAGAGCGAGACCCAGTACTTC. Translation gives CASSPGGRESETQYF.

This clone was seen a few times. The chain recombines TRBV30 with TRBJ2-4; 12 bases are a match to TRBD2. The V gene's germline CDR1 is GTSNPN and CDR2 SVGIG (reference sequence). V was clipped by 2 bases and J by 0 bases; unmatched bases: 2. The CDR3 consists of 16 residues. The CDR3 region is CAWSPTSGGAKNIQYF. The CDR3 DNA sequence: TGTGCCTGGAGTCCGACTAGCGGGGGAGCCAAAAACATTCAGTACTTC.